The table lists the clone carrying this TCR beta chain with a few counts. This entry comes from a study of identical twins. TCRdb reanalysed the 5' RACE reads using MiXCR and keeps one entry per CDR3 protein. The sample holds around 250,000 distinct CDR3 sequences; approximately 8.6% are singletons and the top ten take approximately 3%. The germline gives CDR1 MGHRA, CDR2 YSYEKL. The CDR3 loop spans 15 amino acids. J was trimmed by 5 bases and V by 6 bases; bases with no gene match: 8. This same sample was also taken into another study, of yellow fever vaccine responses in identical twins.

This chain connects TRBV4-1 to TRBJ2-5; TRBD2 aligns across 11 bases. The source material was CD8+ T cells sorted from blood. This sequence originates from a woman younger than 35 in good health. CDR3 region: CASSRIAGGGETQYF. CDR3 nucleotides: TGCGCCAGCAGTAGAATAGCGGGAGGGGGGGAGACCCAGTACTTC.